Here is one TCR beta chain with its context. Its antigen is still unknown. No per-base quality is available; no much larger clone lies one base away. This sample was taken from a study of T cell repertoires in cytomegalovirus infection (dated by TCRdb to 2018 to 2020). Background for the entire study: Recently identified HLA-C-restricted CMV epitopes, whose presentation resists viral immunomodulation, were targeted by peptide stimulations together with well-studied HLA-B-restricted epitopes. Donor HLA type was relevant to the analysis, because carriage of CMV infection together with the matching HLA type was indicated by public TCR beta signatures.

What the study reported, not specific to this receptor: Cumulative frequency of public TCR beta family members discriminated carriers of CMV infection plus the relevant HLA type in this cohort and an independent approximately 350-donor cohort. In the ex vivo response, HLA-C-restricted CMV-specific TCR beta clonotypes were dominant, and in two of eight donors the single most frequent clonotype came from this HLA-C-restricted group.

Per the publication, the treatment or condition label means: in vitro stimulation with specific CMV peptide epitopes to enrich CMV-specific T cells. The CDR1 and CDR2 encoded by the germline V gene are MDHEN and SYDVKM. At the junction V is shortened by 10 bases and J by 2 bases, with 12 bases in between. Measured from the cysteine to the phenylalanine, the CDR3 is 14 residues long. Only the CDR3 region is kept as DNA, spanning 42 bases read in frame from base 1. This sample was sequenced with an Illumina HiSeq 1500. The public reads were reanalyzed by TCRdb: fastp trimming at Q25, MiXCR alignment, in-frame beta chains only. Entries that share a CDR3 protein sequence are merged under the most common genes and DNA. This sample gives roughly 990,000 distinct CDR3 sequences in total; under 40% of them show up just once. The top ten clonotypes cover 13% of the sample.

The sequence was collected from a human donor in good health (CMV status not recorded). Some clones in this sample may be carry-over from other donors' samples. Material: cultured CD8+ T cells from PBMCs, obtained from culture after CMV antigen stimulation. This sequence uses TRBV28 and TRBJ1-6, and perhaps TRBD1 as D gene, on 6 matching bases. The CDR3 in this case is CAIQGSTYNSPLHF. The nucleotide sequence is TGTGCCATCCAGGGGAGTACCTATAATTCACCCCTCCACTTT.